This T cell receptor beta chain is drawn from a study of metastatic and nonmetastatic thyroid tumors. Thyroid surgery was preceded by no treatment in any patient. Deletions cut 5 bases from V and 8 bases from J, with 21 bases between. The CDR3 is 15 residues long. Germline V CDR1 and CDR2: MGHRA, YSYEKL. TCRdb re-called the PCR reads via MiXCR. The sample shows tens of thousands of clones, about an eighth of them seen only once. The genes are TRBV4-1 and TRBJ1-2; no reliable D call. The sequenced sample consisted of blood. The receptor was derived from a female donor with papillary thyroid cancer or a benign thyroid nodule (not recorded which). Some clones in this sample may be carry-over from other donors' samples. The CDR3 DNA follows: TGCGCCAGCAGCTCGTCATCGGACGGCACCTGGGGCTACACCTTC. Translating gives CASSSSSDGTWGYTF.